The 9 T cell receptor beta chains listed next were all sequenced from one sample in a study of T cells after yellow fever vaccination. One entry per CDR3 protein, called by TCRdb with MiXCR from the 5' RACE reads. The sample yields some 500,000 distinct CDR3 sequences, roughly 12% seen once. The sample was PBMCs, taken on the day of the yellow fever booster vaccination. The receptors derive from a young man who received the YFV17D yellow fever vaccine.

The gene calls are TRBV5-1 and TRBJ2-2; 8 nucleotides agree with TRBD2. After removal of 5 bases from V and 5 bases from J, the junction contained 2 bases not matched to a gene. This CDR3 contains 13 residues. CDR1 and CDR2 from the germline V gene are SGHRS and YFSETQ. The CDR3 reads CASRAGETGELFF. In DNA form, the CDR3 reads TGCGCCAGCAGAGCGGGAGAGACCGGGGAGCTGTTTTTT. The whole variable domain, remainder taken from reference TRBV5-1 and TRBJ2-2, is KAGVTQTPRYLIKTRGQQVTLSCSPISGHRSVSWYQQTPGQGLQFLFEYFSETQRNKGNFPGRFSGRQFSNSRSEMNVSTLELGDSALYLCASRAGETGELFFGEGSRLTVL.

The chain combines TRBV29-1 with TRBJ2-1, with 12 positions matching TRBD2. Germline-derived CDR1 and CDR2 are SQVTM and ANQGSEA. The CDR3 totals 17 residues. The J segment lost 6 bases and the V segment lost 2 bases, leaving 11 bases of the junction unmatched. CDR3 nucleotides: TGCAGCGTTGAACGCGCTAGCGGGAGGGGAGGGACCAATGAGCAGTTCTTC. Translated: CSVERASGRGGTNEQFF.

In its sample, this clonotype was seen many times. V gene TRBV5-1 combines with J gene TRBJ2-2; D is undetermined. This CDR3 is built from 14 residues. Per germline, CDR1 SGHRS and CDR2 YFSETQ. Between the trimmed V and J ends, which lost 6 bases and 2 bases, there was a span of 11 bases. CDR3 residues: CASNPGPNTGELFF. DNA for the CDR3: TGCGCCAGCAACCCGGGCCCCAACACCGGGGAGCTGTTTTTT. Drawing the rest from reference TRBV5-1 and TRBJ2-2, the complete variable domain is KAGVTQTPRYLIKTRGQQVTLSCSPISGHRSVSWYQQTPGQGLQFLFEYFSETQRNKGNFPGRFSGRQFSNSRSEMNVSTLELGDSALYLCASNPGPNTGELFFGEGSRLTVL.

This clonotype appeared a few times. The V gene is TRBV10-3, the J gene TRBJ2-3, with a possible D match to TRBD1 (5 bases). CDR1 ENHRY and CDR2 SYGVKD come from the germline V gene. The germline V and J ends were trimmed by 4 bases and 2 bases, with 13 bases remaining between them. The length of the CDR3 is 15 residues. The CDR3 DNA follows: TGTGCCATCAGTGCCACAGGCGCCTTCACAGATACGCAGTATTTT. Translated: CAISATGAFTDTQYF.

This rearrangement joins TRBV5-1 to TRBJ2-7; no definite D call. CDR3 length equals 15 residues. Germline V gene lookup returns CDR1 SGHRS and CDR2 YFSETQ. V lost 0 bases and J 3 bases, leaving 13 bases between the germline ends. The CDR3, as DNA: TGCGCCAGCAGCTTGGGCGCGGATCAACTCTACGAGCAGTACTTC. It is translated as CASSLGADQLYEQYF.

The CDR3 DNA reads as TGCGCCAGCAGCTTCGAAGATCTTGGTAGCGGACAAGAGACCCAGTACTTC. It yields the protein CASSFEDLGSGQETQYF. The V call is TRBV5-1, the J call TRBJ2-5; maybe TRBD2 (6 bases). V was shortened by 2 bases and J by 2 bases, with 19 bases between the two germline ends. Germline V gives CDR1 SGHRS, CDR2 YFSETQ. The CDR3 runs 17 residues.

The chain couples TRBV5-6 to TRBJ1-1, with D possibly TRBD1 on 5 matching bases. This CDR3 spans 14 amino acids. Germline V gives CDR1 SGHDT, CDR2 YYEEEE. V lost 2 bases to trimming and J lost 4 bases, with 12 bases between them. CDR3 sequence (DNA): TGTGCCAGCAGCTTTTTTTCAGGGTTCACTGAAGCTTTCTTT. Amino acids: CASSFFSGFTEAFF.

The rearrangement joins TRBV25-1 to TRBJ2-7, with 13 bases lining up with TRBD2. The junction had 6 bases not matched to a gene; V was cut back by 4 bases and J by 3 bases. Looked up from germline, CDR1 is MGHDK and CDR2 is SYGVNS. The CDR3 extends over 16 amino acids. In DNA form, the CDR3 reads TGTGCCAGCAGTGCCCTGGGACTAGCGGGGAACTACGAGCAGTACTTC. Translation gives CASSALGLAGNYEQYF.

J is TRBJ2-1 and V is TRBV2; unclear D gene. V was cut by 4 bases and J by 10 bases, with 17 bases left in between. The length of the CDR3 is 14 residues. Germline V gene sequence: CDR1 SNHLY, CDR2 FYNNEI. The CDR3 DNA follows: TGTGCCAGCAGTGGGACGGGTGTAGCCGAGGAGCAGTTCTTC. Protein product: CASSGTGVAEEQFF. Full variable domain (rest looked up from reference TRBV2 and TRBJ2-1): EPEVTQTPSHQVTQMGQEVILRCVPISNHLYFYWYRQILGQKVEFLVSFYNNEISEKSEIFDDQFSVERPDGSNFTLKIRSTKLEDSAMYFCASSGTGVAEEQFFGPGTRLTVL.